This T cell receptor (beta chain) was obtained from a study of CD8 T cells in ankylosing spondylitis. Findings and caveats of the study: Reportedly, significant enrichment of disease-linked clones occurred in matched ankylosing spondylitis synovial fluid. Typical of ankylosing spondylitis blood, it appeared, was a TCR beta motif of several highly homologous variants. Disease-linked clones had a CD8+ phenotype and relatively low frequency in peripheral blood.

V lost 3 bases and J 3 bases, leaving 11 bases between the germline ends. Per germline, CDR1 KGHSH and CDR2 LQKENI. The CDR3 contains 14 residues. Using quantitative 5'-RACE with molecular barcodes, the authors made TCR beta libraries. TCRdb re-called the 5' RACE reads through MiXCR, storing one row per CDR3 protein. The data contain approximately 200,000 distinct CDR3 sequences, 9.5% to 15% of them seen just once; the ten biggest clones take up 16%. This clonotype occurred a few times. The antigen remains undetermined. The material sequenced was blood, either unsorted or a sorted T cell fraction (not recorded which). The receptor's source is a male donor with ankylosing spondylitis or in good health (not recorded which). This rearrangement joins TRBV18 to TRBJ1-1; a possible D gene is TRBD1 (6 bases). The CDR3 region is CASSPGQTDTEAFF. DNA for the CDR3: TGTGCCAGCTCACCCGGACAGACGGACACTGAAGCTTTCTTT.